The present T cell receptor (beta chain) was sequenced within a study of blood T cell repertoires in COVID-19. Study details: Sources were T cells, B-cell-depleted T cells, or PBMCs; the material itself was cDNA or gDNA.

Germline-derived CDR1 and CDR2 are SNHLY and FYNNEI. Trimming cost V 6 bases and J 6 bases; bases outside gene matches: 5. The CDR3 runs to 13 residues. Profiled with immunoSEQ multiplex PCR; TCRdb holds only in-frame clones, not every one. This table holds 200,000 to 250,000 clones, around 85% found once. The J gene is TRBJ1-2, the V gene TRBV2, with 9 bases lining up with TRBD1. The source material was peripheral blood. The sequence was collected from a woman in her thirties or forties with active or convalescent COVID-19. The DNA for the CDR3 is TGTGCCAGCAGCCGTACAGGGGGCAATGGCTACACCTTC. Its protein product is CASSRTGGNGYTF.